This T cell receptor beta chain is from a study of blood T cells in healthy people across ages. A second PCR of 7 to 11 cycles used a sample-barcoded 5' primer and a J-beta primer mix. Each TCR beta cDNA got a 12-nucleotide random molecular identifier. TCRdb analysed the 5' RACE reads with MiXCR anew, one entry per CDR3 protein. Of some 1.5 million distinct CDR3 sequences listed, approximately 43% are singletons. Germline loops: CDR1 KGHDR, CDR2 SFDVKD. The CDR3 has 17 amino acids. V gave up 2 bases and J gave up 3 bases; unmatched junction bases: 6. This clonotype has just a few counts. The target antigen is unknown. Overall study findings and caveats: Compared with aged donors, long-lived donors showed fewer expanded clones, suggesting selection.

The V and J genes are TRBV24-1 and TRBJ2-3; 11 positions agree with TRBD2. The clonotype originates from a woman younger than 30 in good health. Specimen: blood. CDR3 sequence: CATSDSPSGGLTDTQYF. Written as DNA, the CDR3 is TGTGCCACCAGTGATTCACCTAGCGGGGGGCTTACAGATACGCAGTATTTT.